These 4 T cell receptor beta chains share one sample of origin, sequenced in a study of Ad26.COV2.S vaccination and SARS-CoV-2 variants (dated by TCRdb to about 2021). The library was prepared using the immunoSEQ multiplex PCR assay. Sourced from immuneACCESS, this table was stored by TCRdb with only in-frame sequences that have V and J called. A share of the clones is absent; for the studies checked, an unresolved V gene accounts for under half, and the remainder has no known explanation. In this sample the table shows 300,000 to 400,000 clones, roughly 91% of which occur a single time. The biggest ten clones account for about 3.4% of the sample. This specimen's treatment or condition label, interpreted: around 19 received Ad26.COV2.S at low or high dose, single or two shots; about 5 received placebo; per-sample allocation not given. Repertoires of vaccine and placebo recipients were sequenced from samples taken on day 63 after the first injection.

Sequencing used peripheral blood, obtained in a trial of Ad26.COV2.S vaccine versus placebo. Receptors originate from a person between 18 and 65 years old who received the Ad26.COV2.S COVID-19 vaccine or a placebo.

This clone has only a few counts. The CDR3 is CASSYWGDSGNTIYF. CDR3 in DNA: TGTGCCAGCAGTTATTGGGGCGACTCTGGAAACACCATATATTTT. The rearrangement links TRBV6-5 to TRBJ1-3, with D possibly being TRBD1 (5 bases). From germline, CDR1 is MNHEY and CDR2 SVGAGI. Deletions cut 3 bases from V and 0 bases from J, with 9 bases between. The CDR3 is 15 residues long.

The rearrangement links TRBV7-9 to TRBJ2-7; 12 bases align to TRBD1. V dropped 7 bases and J dropped 3; count of bases not matched to a gene: 13. Per the germline V gene, CDR1 is SEHNR and CDR2 is FQNEAQ (reference sequence). The CDR3 covers 17 residues. CDR3 amino acids: CASTTTRDRGRFYEQYF. CDR3 in DNA: TGTGCCAGCACCACAACCCGGGACAGGGGGCGATTCTACGAGCAGTACTTC.

The chain carries TRBV5-8 and TRBJ1-2; D is possibly TRBD1 (5 bases). V lost 1 base to trimming and J lost 5 bases, with 21 bases between them. Germline V gene sequence: CDR1 SGHTS, CDR2 YDEGEE. The CDR3 consists of 17 residues. This CDR3 reads CASSLWGVGVTTYGYTF. In DNA form, the CDR3 reads TGTGCCAGCAGCTTGTGGGGGGTCGGGGTCACTACGTATGGCTACACCTTC. Complete variable domain (other parts from reference TRBV5-8 and TRBJ1-2): EAGVTQSPTHLIKTRGQQATLRCSPISGHTSVYWYQQALGLGLQFLLWYDEGEERNRGNFPPRFSGRQFPNYSSELNVNALELEDSALYLCASSLWGVGVTTYGYTFGSGTRLTVV.

The rearrangement links TRBV12-5 to TRBJ2-1, with D possibly matching TRBD1 (5 bases). V lost 0 bases and J 12 bases, leaving 15 bases between the germline ends. CDR3 length: 14 residues. CDR1 and CDR2 (germline): LGHNT, FRNRAP. CDR3 nucleotide sequence: TGTGCTAGTGGTTTGGTGGCAGGGCAGCTTGGGCAGTTCTTC. This translates into CASGLVAGQLGQFF.